The next 16 T cell receptor beta chains were all read from a single sample in a study of blood T cell repertoires in COVID-19. Assay: immunoSEQ multiplex PCR; the TCRdb copy retains only in-frame clones and omits some. Here the sample spans some 250,000 clones, 87% being singletons. Sample: peripheral blood. The receptors shown here come from a man aged 60-69 years who had recovered from COVID-19.

CDR3 DNA: TGTGCCAGCAGTTTAGACTCTTACCCGGGGGCCAACGTCCTGACTTTC. Residues: CASSLDSYPGANVLTF. This chain links TRBV27 with TRBJ2-6; no firm D call. The germline CDR1 and CDR2 sequences are MNHEY and SMNVEV (reference sequence). The V end was cut by 2 bases, the J end by 4 bases, with 12 bases between. The CDR3 runs 16 residues.

The chain recombines TRBV7-8 with TRBJ1-2, with TRBD1 matching over 8 bases. Germline V gene sequence: CDR1 SGHVS, CDR2 FQNEAQ. V lost 5 bases, J lost 8 bases, and 7 bases stayed unmatched. The CDR3 has 13 amino acids. CDR3 DNA sequence: TGTGCCAGCAGCACTCAGACAGGGGCAGGCTACACCTTC. Protein product: CASSTQTGAGYTF.

V and J are TRBV5-1 and TRBJ2-3; 10 bases map to TRBD2. The germline CDR1 and CDR2 sequences are SGHRS and YFSETQ. The junction had 1 base not matched to a gene; V was cut back by 3 bases and J by 0 bases. CDR3 length: 15 amino acids. For the CDR3, the DNA is TGCGCCAGCAGCTCAGCGGGGGGGAGCACAGATACGCAGTATTTT. It translates to CASSSAGGSTDTQYF.

This clone was seen only once. CDR3 nucleotide sequence: TGTGCCAGCTCACCCCTTGGGGGCCTGGAAGAGCAGTACGTC. Protein product: CASSPLGGLEEQYV. The chain couples TRBV18 to TRBJ2-7, with D possibly TRBD1 on 6 matching bases. The V gene lost 3 bases and the J gene lost 7 bases, with 16 bases spanning the gap. The CDR3 has 14 amino acids. Germline values: CDR1 KGHSH, CDR2 LQKENI.

This chain links TRBV5-1 with TRBJ1-4; 9 bases agree with TRBD1. Germline values: CDR1 SGHRS, CDR2 YFSETQ. The CDR3 has 16 amino acids. Trimming removed 4 bases from V and 8 bases from J; junction bases left unmatched: 12. The CDR3 DNA sequence: TGCGCCAGCAGCCCTGTGCCGGGACAGGGCGAAGAAAAACTGTTTTTT. Translation: CASSPVPGQGEEKLFF.

V gene TRBV5-6 combines with J gene TRBJ2-1, with D possibly matching TRBD1 (6 bases). The CDR3 sequence is 15 residues long. V was pared by 4 bases and J by 4 bases, with 15 bases between. The germline V gene has CDR1 SGHDT and CDR2 YYEEEE. This CDR3 reads CASSNGQKLYNEQFF. Here the CDR3 DNA reads TGTGCCAGCAGCAACGGACAGAAACTTTACAATGAGCAGTTCTTC.

The rearrangement links TRBV30 to TRBJ1-1; tentative D call: TRBD1 (6 bases). CDR3 length equals 13 residues. Germline V CDR1 and CDR2: GTSNPN, SVGIG (reference sequence). Trimming stripped 3 bases from V and 1 base from J, with 9 bases between. The CDR3 region is CAWSNRENTEAFF. In DNA, the CDR3 is TGTGCCTGGAGCAACAGGGAGAACACTGAAGCTTTCTTT.

The chain links TRBV30 to TRBJ1-4; D not resolved. The length of the CDR3 is 16 residues. Germline CDR1 reads GTSNPN; CDR2 reads SVGIG (reference sequence). Between the trimmed V and J ends, which lost 3 bases and 0 bases, there was a span of 14 bases. CDR3 bases: TGTGCCTGGAGAGTCCCGGGTCTTGCAACTAATGAAAAACTGTTTTTT. Its translation is CAWRVPGLATNEKLFF. The entire variable domain, with the rest obtained from reference TRBV30 and TRBJ1-4, is as follows: SQTIHQWPATLVQPVGSPLSLECTVEGTSNPNLYWYRQAAGRGLQLLFYSVGIGQISSEVPQNLSASRPQDRQFILSSKKLLLSDSGFYLCAWRVPGLATNEKLFFGSGTQLSVL.

This sequence joins TRBV6-5 and TRBJ2-3, with 8 bases aligning to TRBD2. The V gene's germline CDR1 is MNHEY and CDR2 SVGAGI. After removal of 6 bases from V and 1 base from J, the junction contained 0 bases not matched to a gene. The CDR3 covers 13 residues. Here the CDR3 reads CASRTSGTDTQYF. CDR3 DNA sequence: TGTGCCAGCAGGACTAGCGGCACAGATACGCAGTATTTT.

The chain joins TRBV27 to TRBJ1-2; 7 bases are shared with TRBD1. Germline CDR1 reads MNHEY; CDR2 reads SMNVEV (reference sequence). After removal of 6 bases from V and 0 bases from J, the junction contained 7 bases not matched to a gene. This CDR3 is built from 15 residues. Written as DNA, the CDR3 is TGTGCCAGCAGCCCCCGGACAGGATCTAACTATGGCTACACCTTC. This codes for CASSPRTGSNYGYTF.

This clone was recorded only once. This rearrangement joins TRBV7-6 to TRBJ2-2, with TRBD2 matching over 13 bases. Germline V CDR1 and CDR2: SGHVS, FNYEAQ. Germline trimming cut 5 bases from V and 5 bases from J; bases unmatched to any gene: 5. The CDR3 contains 16 residues. The CDR3 spells CASSRRTSGRTGELFF. The DNA for the CDR3 is TGTGCCAGCAGCCGCCGGACTAGCGGGAGAACCGGGGAGCTGTTTTTT.

The V call is TRBV19, the J call TRBJ2-7; D ambiguous. The V and J ends lost 8 bases and 0 bases respectively, with 11 bases between them. Per germline, CDR1 LNHDA and CDR2 SQIVND (reference sequence). CDR3 length equals 13 residues. In DNA, the CDR3 is TGTGCCAGTTCGGTCACCCGCTCCTACGAGCAGTACTTC. Its translation: CASSVTRSYEQYF.

This chain uses TRBV11-2 with TRBJ2-2, with D possibly being TRBD2 (5 bases). Deletions cut 3 bases from V and 4 bases from J, with 9 bases between. The germline V gene encodes CDR1 SGHAT and CDR2 FQNNGV. The CDR3 runs to 14 residues. The CDR3 sequence: CASSFVEGTGELFF. CDR3 DNA: TGTGCCAGCAGCTTCGTCGAGGGCACCGGGGAGCTGTTTTTT.

The chain recombines TRBV5-5 with TRBJ1-2; D is unclear. Between the trimmed V and J ends, which lost 1 base and 4 bases, there was a span of 17 bases. In germline, CDR1 is SGHKS, CDR2 YYEKEE (reference sequence). The length of the CDR3 is 16 residues. The CDR3 spells CASSLKYGPGSYGYTF. DNA of the CDR3: TGTGCCAGCAGCTTGAAATACGGACCGGGATCCTATGGCTACACCTTC.

J is TRBJ1-2 and V is TRBV19, with 7 bases matching TRBD1. CDR3 length equals 16 residues. Trimming cost V 6 bases and J 4 bases; bases outside gene matches: 14. In germline, CDR1 is LNHDA, CDR2 SQIVND (reference sequence). The CDR3 region is CASSRNRQGWVYGYTF. Written as DNA, the CDR3 is TGTGCCAGTAGCCGGAACCGACAGGGATGGGTCTATGGCTACACCTTC. The full variable domain, in which reference TRBV19 and TRBJ1-2 provide the parts outside the CDR3, is DGGITQSPKYLFRKEGQNVTLSCEQNLNHDAMYWYRQDPGQGLRLIYYSQIVNDFQKGDIAEGYSVSREKKESFPLTVTSAQKNPTAFYLCASSRNRQGWVYGYTFGSGTRLTVV.

V and J are TRBV30 and TRBJ1-3; TRBD1 matches at 8 bases. From germline, CDR1 is GTSNPN and CDR2 SVGIG (reference sequence). V lost 3 bases, J lost 3 bases, and 7 bases stayed unmatched. The CDR3 totals 15 residues. CDR3 sequence (DNA): TGTGCCTGGAGCACAGACAGGGGACTTGGAAACACCATATATTTT. This codes for CAWSTDRGLGNTIYF.